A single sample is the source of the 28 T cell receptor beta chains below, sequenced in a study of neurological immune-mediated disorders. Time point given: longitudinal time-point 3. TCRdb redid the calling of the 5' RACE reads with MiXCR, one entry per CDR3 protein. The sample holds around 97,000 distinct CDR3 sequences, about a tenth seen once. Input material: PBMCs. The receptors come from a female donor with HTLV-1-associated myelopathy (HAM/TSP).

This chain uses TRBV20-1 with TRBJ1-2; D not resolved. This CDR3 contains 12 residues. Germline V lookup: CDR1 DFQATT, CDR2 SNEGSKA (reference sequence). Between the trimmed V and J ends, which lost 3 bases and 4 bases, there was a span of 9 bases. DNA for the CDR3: TGCAGTGCTAGCGTCGTCGGCTATGGCTACACCTTC. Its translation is CSASVVGYGYTF.

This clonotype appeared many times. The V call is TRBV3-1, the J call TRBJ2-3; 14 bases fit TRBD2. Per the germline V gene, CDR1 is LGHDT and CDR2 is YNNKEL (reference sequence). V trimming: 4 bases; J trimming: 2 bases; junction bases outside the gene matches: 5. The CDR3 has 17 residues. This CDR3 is CASSPGLAGANTDTQYF. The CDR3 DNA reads TGTGCCAGCAGCCCGGGACTAGCGGGGGCTAACACAGATACGCAGTATTTT.

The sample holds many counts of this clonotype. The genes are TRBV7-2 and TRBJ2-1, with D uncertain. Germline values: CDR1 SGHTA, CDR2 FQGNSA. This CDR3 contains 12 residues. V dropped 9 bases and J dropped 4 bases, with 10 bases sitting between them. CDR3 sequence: CASSQRYNEQFF. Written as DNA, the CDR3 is TGTGCCAGTTCCCAGAGGTACAATGAGCAGTTCTTC.

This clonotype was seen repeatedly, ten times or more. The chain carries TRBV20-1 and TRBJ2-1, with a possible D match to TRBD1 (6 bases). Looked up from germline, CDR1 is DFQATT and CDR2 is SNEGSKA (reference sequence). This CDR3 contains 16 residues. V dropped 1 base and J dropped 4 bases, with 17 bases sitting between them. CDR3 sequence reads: CSARGTAGGLYNEQFF. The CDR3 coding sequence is TGCAGTGCTAGAGGGACAGCTGGGGGATTATACAATGAGCAGTTCTTC.

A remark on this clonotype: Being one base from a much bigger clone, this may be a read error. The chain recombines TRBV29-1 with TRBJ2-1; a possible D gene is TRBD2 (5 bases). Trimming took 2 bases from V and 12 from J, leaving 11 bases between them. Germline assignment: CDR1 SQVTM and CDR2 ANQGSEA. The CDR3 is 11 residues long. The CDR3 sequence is CSVERAVAQFF. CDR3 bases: TGCAGCGTTGAAAGAGCGGTAGCGCAGTTCTTC.

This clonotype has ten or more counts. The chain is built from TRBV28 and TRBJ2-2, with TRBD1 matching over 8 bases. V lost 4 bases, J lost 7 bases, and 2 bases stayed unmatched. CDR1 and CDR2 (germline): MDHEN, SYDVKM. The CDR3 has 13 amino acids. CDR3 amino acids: CASSSQGVGELFF. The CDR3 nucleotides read TGTGCCAGCAGTTCACAGGGGGTCGGGGAGCTGTTTTTT.

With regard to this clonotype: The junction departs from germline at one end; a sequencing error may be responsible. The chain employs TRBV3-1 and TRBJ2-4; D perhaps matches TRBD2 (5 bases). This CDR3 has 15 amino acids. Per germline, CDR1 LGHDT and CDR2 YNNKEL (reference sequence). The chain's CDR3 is CAISQGGRRPNIQYF. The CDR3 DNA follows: TGTGCCATCAGCCAAGGAGGTCGCCGACCAAACATTCAGTACTTC.

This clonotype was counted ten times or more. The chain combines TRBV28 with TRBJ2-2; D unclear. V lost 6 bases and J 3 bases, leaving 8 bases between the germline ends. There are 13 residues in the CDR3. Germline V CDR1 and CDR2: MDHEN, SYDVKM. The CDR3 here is CASSATDTGELFF. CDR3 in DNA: TGTGCCAGCAGCGCGACGGACACCGGGGAGCTGTTTTTT.

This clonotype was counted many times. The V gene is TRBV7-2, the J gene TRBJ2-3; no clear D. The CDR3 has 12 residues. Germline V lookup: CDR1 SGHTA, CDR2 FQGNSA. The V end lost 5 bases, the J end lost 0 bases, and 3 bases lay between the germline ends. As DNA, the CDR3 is TGTGCCAGCAGCATTAGCACAGATACGCAGTATTTT. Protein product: CASSISTDTQYF.

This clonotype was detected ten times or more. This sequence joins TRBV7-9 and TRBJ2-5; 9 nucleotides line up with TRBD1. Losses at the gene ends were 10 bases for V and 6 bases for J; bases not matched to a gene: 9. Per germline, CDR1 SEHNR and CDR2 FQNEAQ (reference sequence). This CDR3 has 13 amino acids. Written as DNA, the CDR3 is TGTGCCACCCTCATGGACAGGGGACAGACCCAGTACTTC. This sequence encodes CATLMDRGQTQYF.

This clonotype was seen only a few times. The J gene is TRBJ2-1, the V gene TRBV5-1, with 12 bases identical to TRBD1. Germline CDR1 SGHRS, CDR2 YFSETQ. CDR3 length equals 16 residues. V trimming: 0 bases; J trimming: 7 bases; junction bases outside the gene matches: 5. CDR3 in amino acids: CASSLDGTGGRNEQFF. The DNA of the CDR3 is TGCGCCAGCAGCTTGGACGGGACAGGGGGCAGGAATGAGCAGTTCTTC.

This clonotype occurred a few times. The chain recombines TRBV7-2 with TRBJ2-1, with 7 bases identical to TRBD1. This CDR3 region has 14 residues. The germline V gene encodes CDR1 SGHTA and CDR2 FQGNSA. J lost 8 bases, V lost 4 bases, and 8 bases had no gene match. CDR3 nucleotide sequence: TGTGCCAGCAGCTCCTACCCTGACAGGGATGAGCAGTTCTTC. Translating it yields CASSSYPDRDEQFF. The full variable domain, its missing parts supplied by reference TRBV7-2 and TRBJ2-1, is GAGVSQSPSNKVTEKGKDVELRCDPISGHTALYWYRQSLGQGLEFLIYFQGNSAPDKSGLPSDRFSAERTGGSVSTLTIQRTQQEDSAVYLCASSSYPDRDEQFFGPGTRLTVL.

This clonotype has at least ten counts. The CDR3 protein is CASSDTGSREKLFF. The CDR3 coding sequence is TGCGCCAGCAGCGATACAGGGTCTCGGGAAAAACTGTTTTTT. The chain employs TRBV5-1 and TRBJ1-4; D is possibly TRBD1 (6 bases). Trimming left V 4 bases short and J 8 bases short, with 15 bases between. This CDR3 is 14 amino acids long. CDR1 SGHRS and CDR2 YFSETQ come from the germline V gene.

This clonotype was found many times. The CDR3 bases are TGTGCCAGCAGCTTGAGTTTGTTGAACACTGAAGCTTTCTTT. Translating it yields CASSLSLLNTEAFF. The chain couples TRBV5-5 to TRBJ1-1; D ambiguous. The germline V gene has CDR1 SGHKS and CDR2 YYEKEE (reference sequence). The CDR3 runs 14 residues. Trimming removed 1 base at V and 0 bases at J, with 7 bases between.

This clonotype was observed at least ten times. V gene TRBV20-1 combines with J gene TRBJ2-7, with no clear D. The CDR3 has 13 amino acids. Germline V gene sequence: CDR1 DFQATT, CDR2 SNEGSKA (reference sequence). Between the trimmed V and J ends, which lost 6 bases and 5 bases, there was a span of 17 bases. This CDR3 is CSASKYAVNEQYF. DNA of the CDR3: TGCAGTGCCTCGAAGTACGCGGTGAACGAGCAGTACTTC.

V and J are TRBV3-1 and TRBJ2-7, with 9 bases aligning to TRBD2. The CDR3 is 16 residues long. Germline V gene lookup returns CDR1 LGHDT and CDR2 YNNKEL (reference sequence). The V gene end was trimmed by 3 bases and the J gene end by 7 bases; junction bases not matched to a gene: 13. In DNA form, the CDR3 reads TGTGCCAGCAGCCATGACCTCGGACTAGCGTGGCGGGAGCAGTACTTC. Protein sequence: CASSHDLGLAWREQYF.

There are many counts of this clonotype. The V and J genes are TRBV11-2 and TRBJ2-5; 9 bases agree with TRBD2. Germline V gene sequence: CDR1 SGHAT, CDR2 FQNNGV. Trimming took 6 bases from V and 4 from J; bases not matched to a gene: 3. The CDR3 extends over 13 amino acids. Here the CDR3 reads CASRKLAGETQYF. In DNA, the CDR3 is TGTGCCAGCAGGAAACTAGCGGGAGAGACCCAGTACTTC. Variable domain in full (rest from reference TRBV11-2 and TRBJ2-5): EAGVAQSPRYKIIEKRQSVAFWCNPISGHATLYWYQQILGQGPKLLIQFQNNGVVDDSQLPKDRFSAERLKGVDSTLKIQPAKLEDSAVYLCASRKLAGETQYFGPGTRLLVL.

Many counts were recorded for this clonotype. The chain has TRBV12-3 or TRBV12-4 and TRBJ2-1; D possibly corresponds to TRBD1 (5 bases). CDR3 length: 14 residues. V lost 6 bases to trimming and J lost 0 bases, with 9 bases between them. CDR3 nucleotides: TGTGCCAGCAGGTCCAGGGTCTCCTACAATGAGCAGTTCTTC. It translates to CASRSRVSYNEQFF.

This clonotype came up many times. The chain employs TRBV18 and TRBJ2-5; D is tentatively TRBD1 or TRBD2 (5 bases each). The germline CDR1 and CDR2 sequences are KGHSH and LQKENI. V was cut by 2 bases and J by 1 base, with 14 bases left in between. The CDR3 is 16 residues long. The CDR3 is CASSPLGAGGQETQYF. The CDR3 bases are TGTGCCAGCTCACCATTGGGCGCTGGGGGCCAAGAGACCCAGTACTTC. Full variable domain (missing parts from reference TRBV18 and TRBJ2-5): NAGVMQNPRHLVRRRGQEARLRCSPMKGHSHVYWYRQLPEEGLKFMVYLQKENIIDESGMPKERFSAEFPKEGPSILRIQQVVRGDSAAYFCASSPLGAGGQETQYFGPGTRLLVL.

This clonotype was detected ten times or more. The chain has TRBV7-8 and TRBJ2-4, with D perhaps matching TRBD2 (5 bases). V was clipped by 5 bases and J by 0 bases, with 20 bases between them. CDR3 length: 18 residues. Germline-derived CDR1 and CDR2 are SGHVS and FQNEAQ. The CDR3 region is CASSPGWEQPLAKNIQYF. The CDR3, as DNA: TGTGCCAGCAGCCCGGGGTGGGAGCAGCCCTTAGCCAAAAACATTCAGTACTTC. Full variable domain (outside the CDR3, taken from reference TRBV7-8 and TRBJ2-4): GAGVSQSPRYKVAKRGQDVALRCDPISGHVSLFWYQQALGQGPEFLTYFQNEAQLDKSGLPSDRFFAERPEGSVSTLKIQRTQQEDSAVYLCASSPGWEQPLAKNIQYFGAGTRLSVL.

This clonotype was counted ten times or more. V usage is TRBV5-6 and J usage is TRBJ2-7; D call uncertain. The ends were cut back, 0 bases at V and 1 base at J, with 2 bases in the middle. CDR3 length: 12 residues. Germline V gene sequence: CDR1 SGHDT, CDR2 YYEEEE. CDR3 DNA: TGTGCCAGCAGCTTGGTATCCTACGAGCAGTACTTC. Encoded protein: CASSLVSYEQYF.

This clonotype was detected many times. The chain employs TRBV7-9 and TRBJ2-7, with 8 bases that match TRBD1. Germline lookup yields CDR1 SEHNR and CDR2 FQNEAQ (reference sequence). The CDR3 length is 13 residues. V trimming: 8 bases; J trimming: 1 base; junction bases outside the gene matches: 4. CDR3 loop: CASLRDRSYEQYF. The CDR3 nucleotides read TGTGCCAGCCTCCGGGACAGGTCCTACGAGCAGTACTTC. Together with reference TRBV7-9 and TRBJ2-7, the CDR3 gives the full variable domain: DTGVSQNPRHKITKRGQNVTFRCDPISEHNRLYWYRQTLGQGPEFLTYFQNEAQLEKSRLLSDRFSAERPKGSFSTLEIQRTEQGDSAMYLCASLRDRSYEQYFGPGTRLTVT.

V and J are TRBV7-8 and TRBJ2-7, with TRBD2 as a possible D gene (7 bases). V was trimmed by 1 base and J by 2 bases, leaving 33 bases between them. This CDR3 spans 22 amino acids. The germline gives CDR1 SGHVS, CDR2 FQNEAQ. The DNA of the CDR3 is TGTGCCAGCAGCTTAGGGGTTGTTGTCGGGGGGCCGTTTCTTCAGCTTCCCTACGAGCAGTACTTC. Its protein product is CASSLGVVVGGPFLQLPYEQYF.

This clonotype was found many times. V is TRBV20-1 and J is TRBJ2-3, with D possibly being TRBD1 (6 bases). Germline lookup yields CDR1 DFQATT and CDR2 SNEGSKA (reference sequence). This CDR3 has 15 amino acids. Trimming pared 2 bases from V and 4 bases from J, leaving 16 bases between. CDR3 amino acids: CSARIQGVYSDTQYF. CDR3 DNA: TGCAGTGCTAGAATACAGGGTGTTTATTCAGATACGCAGTATTTT.

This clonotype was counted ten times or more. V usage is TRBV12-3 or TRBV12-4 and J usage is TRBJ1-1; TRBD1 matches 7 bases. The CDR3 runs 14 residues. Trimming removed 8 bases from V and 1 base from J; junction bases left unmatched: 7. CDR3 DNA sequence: TGTGCCAGCCTTATACAGGGGAGGAACACTGAAGCTTTCTTT. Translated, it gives CASLIQGRNTEAFF.

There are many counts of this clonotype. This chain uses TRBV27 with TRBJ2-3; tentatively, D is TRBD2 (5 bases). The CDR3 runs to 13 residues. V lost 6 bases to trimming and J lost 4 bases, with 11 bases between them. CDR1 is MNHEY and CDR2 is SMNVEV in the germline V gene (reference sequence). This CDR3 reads CASSLGSSDTQYF. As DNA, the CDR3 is TGTGCCAGCAGCCTTGGGAGTTCAGATACGCAGTATTTT.

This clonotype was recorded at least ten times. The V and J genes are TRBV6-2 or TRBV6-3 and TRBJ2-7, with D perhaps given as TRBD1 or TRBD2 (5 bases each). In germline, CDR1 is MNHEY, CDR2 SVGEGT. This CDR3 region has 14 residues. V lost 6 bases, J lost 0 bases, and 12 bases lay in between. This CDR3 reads CASSRDGSSYEQYF. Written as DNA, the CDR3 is TGTGCCAGCAGCCGGGACGGTAGCTCCTACGAGCAGTACTTC.

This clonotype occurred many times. The CDR3 is CASSQDWGEGDTEAFF. CDR3 DNA: TGTGCCAGCAGCCAAGATTGGGGAGAAGGGGACACTGAAGCTTTCTTT. The chain uses TRBV4-2 and TRBJ1-1; D might be TRBD1 (5 bases). The V and J ends lost 0 bases and 3 bases respectively, with 14 bases between them. Germline assignment: CDR1 LGHNA and CDR2 YNFKEQ. The CDR3 runs 16 residues.